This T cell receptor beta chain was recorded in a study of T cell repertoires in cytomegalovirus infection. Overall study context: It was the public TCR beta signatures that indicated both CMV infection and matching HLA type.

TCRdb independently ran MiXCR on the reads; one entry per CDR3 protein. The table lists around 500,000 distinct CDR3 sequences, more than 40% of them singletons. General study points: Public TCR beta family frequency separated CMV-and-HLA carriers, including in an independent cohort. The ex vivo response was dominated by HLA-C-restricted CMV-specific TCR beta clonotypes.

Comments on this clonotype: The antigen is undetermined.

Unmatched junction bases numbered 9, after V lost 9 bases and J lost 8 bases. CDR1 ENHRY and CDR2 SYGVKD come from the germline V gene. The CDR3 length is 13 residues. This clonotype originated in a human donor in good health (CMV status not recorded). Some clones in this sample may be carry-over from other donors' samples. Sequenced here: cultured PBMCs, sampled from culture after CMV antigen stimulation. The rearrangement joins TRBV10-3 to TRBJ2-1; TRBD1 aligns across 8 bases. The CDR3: CAMRQGIEDEQFF. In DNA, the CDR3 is TGTGCCATGAGACAGGGGATAGAGGATGAGCAGTTCTTC.